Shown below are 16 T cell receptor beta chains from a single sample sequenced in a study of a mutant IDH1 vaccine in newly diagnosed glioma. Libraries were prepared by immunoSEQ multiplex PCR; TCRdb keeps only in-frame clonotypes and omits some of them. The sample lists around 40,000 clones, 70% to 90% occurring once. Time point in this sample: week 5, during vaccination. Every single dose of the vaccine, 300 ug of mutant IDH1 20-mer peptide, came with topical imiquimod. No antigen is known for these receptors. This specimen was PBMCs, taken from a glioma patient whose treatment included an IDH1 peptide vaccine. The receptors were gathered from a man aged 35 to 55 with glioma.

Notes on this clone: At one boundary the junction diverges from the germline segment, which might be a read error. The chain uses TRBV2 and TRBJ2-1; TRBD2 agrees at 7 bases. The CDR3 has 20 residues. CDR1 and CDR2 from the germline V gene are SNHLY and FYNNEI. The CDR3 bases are TGTGCCAGCAGCGAAGACAGTCTTGGCCTCCGGGACTACAACTACAATGAGCAGTTCTTC. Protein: CASSEDSLGLRDYNYNEQFF.

DNA of the CDR3: TGTGCCAGCAGCCAAGTCAGTCTCCCTGGCACCGGGGAGCTGTTTTTT. Translation gives CASSQVSLPGTGELFF. The genes are TRBV4-2 and TRBJ2-2; D gene unclear. The V and J ends lost 1 base and 4 bases respectively, with 13 bases between them. Germline V gene data show CDR1 as LGHNA and CDR2 as YNFKEQ. There are 16 residues in the CDR3.

The CDR3 DNA sequence: TGCGCCAGCAGCTCTAAAGCTCAGGGGGCTTTTTACAATGAGCAGTTCTTC. Its protein product is CASSSKAQGAFYNEQFF. The rearrangement uses TRBV5-1 and TRBJ2-1; 8 nucleotides align to TRBD1. Looked up from germline, CDR1 is SGHRS and CDR2 is YFSETQ. CDR3 length: 17 residues. V was pared by 3 bases and J by 4 bases, with 12 bases of the junction left unmatched.

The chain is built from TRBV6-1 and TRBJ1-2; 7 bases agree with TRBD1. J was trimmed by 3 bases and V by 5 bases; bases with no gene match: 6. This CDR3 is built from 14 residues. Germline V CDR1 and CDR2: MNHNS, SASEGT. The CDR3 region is CASSIRQGDYGYTF. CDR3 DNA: TGTGCCAGCAGTATTCGACAGGGCGACTATGGCTACACCTTC.

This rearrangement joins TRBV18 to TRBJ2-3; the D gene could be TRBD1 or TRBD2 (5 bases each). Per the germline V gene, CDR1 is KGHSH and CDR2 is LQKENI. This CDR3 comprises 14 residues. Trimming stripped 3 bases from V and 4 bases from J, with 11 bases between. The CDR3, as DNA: TGTGCCAGCTCACCGGGGCCCGGGGCAGATACGCAGTATTTT. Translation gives CASSPGPGADTQYF.

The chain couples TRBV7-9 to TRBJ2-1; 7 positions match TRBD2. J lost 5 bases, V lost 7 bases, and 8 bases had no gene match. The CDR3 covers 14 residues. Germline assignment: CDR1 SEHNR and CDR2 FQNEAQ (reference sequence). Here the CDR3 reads CASTGRDYDNEQFF. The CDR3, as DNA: TGTGCCAGCACCGGCCGGGACTACGACAATGAGCAGTTCTTC.

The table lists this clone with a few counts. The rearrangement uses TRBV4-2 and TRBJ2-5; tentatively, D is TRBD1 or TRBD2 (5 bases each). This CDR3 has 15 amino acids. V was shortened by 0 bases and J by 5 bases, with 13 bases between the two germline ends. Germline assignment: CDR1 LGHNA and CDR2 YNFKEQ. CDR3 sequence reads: CASSQDPVEGETQYF. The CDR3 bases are TGTGCCAGCAGCCAAGATCCGGTTGAGGGGGAGACCCAGTACTTC.

This CDR3 is CASSPAVVSGANVLTF. The CDR3 nucleotides are TGCGCCAGCAGCCCCGCTGTGGTCTCTGGGGCCAACGTCCTGACTTTC. This chain connects TRBV5-1 to TRBJ2-6; D gene unclear. Germline values: CDR1 SGHRS, CDR2 YFSETQ. Trimming left V 4 bases short and J 0 bases short, with 11 bases between. The CDR3 extends over 16 amino acids. Full variable domain (remainder filled in from reference TRBV5-1 and TRBJ2-6): KAGVTQTPRYLIKTRGQQVTLSCSPISGHRSVSWYQQTPGQGLQFLFEYFSETQRNKGNFPGRFSGRQFSNSRSEMNVSTLELGDSALYLCASSPAVVSGANVLTFGAGSRLTVL.

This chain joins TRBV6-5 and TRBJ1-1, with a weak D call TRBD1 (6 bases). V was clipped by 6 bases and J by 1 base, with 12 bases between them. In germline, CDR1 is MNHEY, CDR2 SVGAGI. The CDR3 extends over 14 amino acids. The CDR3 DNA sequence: TGTGCCAGCAGACGACAGGAAGAGAACACTGAAGCTTTCTTT. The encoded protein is CASRRQEENTEAFF.

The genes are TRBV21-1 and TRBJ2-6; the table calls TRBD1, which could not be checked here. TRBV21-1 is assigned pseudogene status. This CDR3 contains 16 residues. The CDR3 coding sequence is TGTGCCAGCCACGACAGGACTCGATCTGGGGCCAACGTCCTGACTTTC. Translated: CASHDRTRSGANVLTF.

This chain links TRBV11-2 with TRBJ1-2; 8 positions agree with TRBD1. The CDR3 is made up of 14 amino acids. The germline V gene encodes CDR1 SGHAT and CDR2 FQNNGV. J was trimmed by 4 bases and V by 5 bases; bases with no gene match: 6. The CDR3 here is CASSPPTGVYGYTF. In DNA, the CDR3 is TGTGCCAGCAGCCCCCCGACAGGGGTCTATGGCTACACCTTC. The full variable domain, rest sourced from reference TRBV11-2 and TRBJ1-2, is EAGVAQSPRYKIIEKRQSVAFWCNPISGHATLYWYQQILGQGPKLLIQFQNNGVVDDSQLPKDRFSAERLKGVDSTLKIQPAKLEDSAVYLCASSPPTGVYGYTFGSGTRLTVV.

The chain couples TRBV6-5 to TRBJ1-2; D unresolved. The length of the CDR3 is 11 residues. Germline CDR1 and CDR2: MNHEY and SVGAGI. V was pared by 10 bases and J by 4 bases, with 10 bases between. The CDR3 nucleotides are TGTGCCACTAGACGGATCTATGGCTACACCTTC. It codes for CATRRIYGYTF.

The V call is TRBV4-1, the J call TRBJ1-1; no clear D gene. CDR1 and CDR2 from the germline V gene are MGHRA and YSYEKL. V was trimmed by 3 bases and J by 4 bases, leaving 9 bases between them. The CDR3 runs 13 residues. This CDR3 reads CASSHPWITEAFF. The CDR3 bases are TGCGCCAGCAGCCACCCCTGGATCACTGAAGCTTTCTTT.

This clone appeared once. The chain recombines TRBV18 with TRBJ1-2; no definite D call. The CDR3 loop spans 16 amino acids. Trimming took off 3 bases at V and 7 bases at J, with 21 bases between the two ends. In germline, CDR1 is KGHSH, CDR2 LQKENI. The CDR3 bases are TGTGCCAGCTCACCGGCATTACTTTCCGAGGATCTTGGCTACACCTTC. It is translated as CASSPALLSEDLGYTF.

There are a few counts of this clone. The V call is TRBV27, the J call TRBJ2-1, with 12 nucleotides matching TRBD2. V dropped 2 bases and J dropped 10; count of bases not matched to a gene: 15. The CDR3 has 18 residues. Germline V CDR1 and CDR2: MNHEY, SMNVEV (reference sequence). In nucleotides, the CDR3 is TGTGCCAGCAGTTTACCCGGGACTAGCGGGTTCCCATCATCGGAGCAGTTCTTC. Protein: CASSLPGTSGFPSSEQFF.

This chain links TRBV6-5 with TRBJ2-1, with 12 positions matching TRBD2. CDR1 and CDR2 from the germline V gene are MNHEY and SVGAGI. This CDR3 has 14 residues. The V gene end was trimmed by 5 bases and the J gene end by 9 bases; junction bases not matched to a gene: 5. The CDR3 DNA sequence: TGTGCCAGCAGTGGACTAGCGGGATGGAGTGAGCAGTTCTTC. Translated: CASSGLAGWSEQFF.